This entry lists 24 T cell receptor beta chains sequenced from one sample in a study of T cell changes during pregnancy in multiple sclerosis (dated by TCRdb to about 2019). To prepare the library, the immunoSEQ multiplex PCR assay was applied. The table was pulled from immuneACCESS by TCRdb, which kept in-frame rearrangements only. Such tables lose some clones; where checked, under half of the loss comes from unresolved V genes, and the rest has no known cause. The sample yields tens of thousands of clones; over 80% were counted once. The ten largest clones represent roughly 5% of the sample. Material: peripheral blood, obtained in the first trimester of pregnancy. The receptor set was obtained from a female donor in good health, enrolled as a control in a pregnancy study.

V and J are TRBV11-2 and TRBJ2-3; 7 positions agree with TRBD2. The CDR3 covers 17 residues. CDR1 SGHAT and CDR2 FQNNGV come from the germline V gene. With 2 bases clipped from V and 2 bases from J, the junction kept 10 bases outside the gene matches. In DNA, the CDR3 is TGTGCCAGCAGCTTATCCCTCGCTAGCGGTTACACAGATACGCAGTATTTT. Protein product: CASSLSLASGYTDTQYF. Drawing the rest from reference TRBV11-2 and TRBJ2-3, the complete variable domain is EAGVAQSPRYKIIEKRQSVAFWCNPISGHATLYWYQQILGQGPKLLIQFQNNGVVDDSQLPKDRFSAERLKGVDSTLKIQPAKLEDSAVYLCASSLSLASGYTDTQYFGPGTRLTVL.

This clone was observed a handful of times. The rearrangement links TRBV5-1 to TRBJ1-2; 10 nucleotides agree with TRBD1. The length of the CDR3 is 15 residues. The germline V gene encodes CDR1 SGHRS and CDR2 YFSETQ. Unmatched junction bases numbered 8, after V lost 3 bases and J lost 6 bases. CDR3 sequence (DNA): TGCGCCAGCAGCTCAGGGACAGGGGACCGCCATGGCTACACCTTC. This encodes CASSSGTGDRHGYTF. The whole variable domain, remainder taken from reference TRBV5-1 and TRBJ1-2, is KAGVTQTPRYLIKTRGQQVTLSCSPISGHRSVSWYQQTPGQGLQFLFEYFSETQRNKGNFPGRFSGRQFSNSRSEMNVSTLELGDSALYLCASSSGTGDRHGYTFGSGTRLTVV.

The V and J genes are TRBV9 and TRBJ2-2; D is ambiguous. The CDR3 consists of 16 residues. Trimming left V 0 bases short and J 6 bases short, with 15 bases between. Germline V gene data show CDR1 as SGDLS and CDR2 as YYNGEE. The CDR3 sequence is CASSVEGGDQAGELFF. CDR3 nucleotide sequence: TGTGCCAGCAGCGTAGAAGGTGGAGACCAAGCCGGGGAGCTGTTTTTT.

CDR3 in DNA: TGTGCCAGCAGCTTGGGCAGTTTCACAGATACGCAGTATTTT. Its translation is CASSLGSFTDTQYF. This chain links TRBV13 with TRBJ2-3, with unresolved D. Germline V gene lookup returns CDR1 PRHDT and CDR2 FYEKMQ (reference sequence). The V gene lost 3 bases and the J gene lost 2 bases, with 9 bases spanning the gap. The CDR3 covers 14 residues.

J is TRBJ2-5 and V is TRBV11-2; D perhaps matches TRBD1 (5 bases). The germline V gene encodes CDR1 SGHAT and CDR2 FQNNGV. Trimming stripped 5 bases from V and 0 bases from J, with 13 bases between. The CDR3 runs 15 residues. The CDR3 DNA reads as TGTGCCAGCAGCCGAGCCTTCAGGGACCAAGAGACCCAGTACTTC. Protein: CASSRAFRDQETQYF.

The gene calls are TRBV6-5 and TRBJ2-5; 13 bases line up with TRBD2. Per the germline V gene, CDR1 is MNHEY and CDR2 is SVGAGI. The CDR3 has 14 amino acids. V was clipped by 6 bases and J by 5 bases; unmatched bases: 3. The CDR3 DNA reads as TGTGCCAGCAGCCCGACTAGCGGGGGGGAGACCCAGTACTTC. Translating gives CASSPTSGGETQYF.

J is TRBJ1-1 and V is TRBV6-4; 10 positions agree with TRBD1. The CDR3 is 14 amino acids. Trimming removed 5 bases from V and 2 bases from J; junction bases left unmatched: 2. CDR1 is MRHNA, CDR2 SNTAGT, per germline. The CDR3 coding sequence is TGTGCCAGCAGTACGACAGGGGGCAACACTGAAGCTTTCTTT. Translating it yields CASSTTGGNTEAFF.

J is TRBJ2-7 and V is TRBV29-1; D is possibly TRBD1 (5 bases). The CDR3 spans 14 residues. V lost 4 bases, J lost 3 bases, and 16 bases lay in between. Per the germline V gene, CDR1 is SQVTM and CDR2 is ANQGSEA. CDR3 nucleotide sequence: TGCAGCGTTGTACCTCAGCAGCAGGGCTACGAGCAGTACTTC. The encoded protein is CSVVPQQQGYEQYF.

The rearrangement links TRBV6-5 to TRBJ1-5; possibly TRBD1 for D (5 bases). V was cut by 4 bases and J by 2 bases, with 9 bases left in between. CDR1 is MNHEY and CDR2 is SVGAGI in the germline V gene. This CDR3 is 14 amino acids long. CDR3 bases: TGTGCCAGCAGTTTTAGCAGGGGCAATCAGCCCCAGCATTTT. Protein product: CASSFSRGNQPQHF.

The rearrangement uses TRBV30 and TRBJ1-5; 9 bases are a match to TRBD1. The germline CDR1 and CDR2 sequences are GTSNPN and SVGIG (reference sequence). The length of the CDR3 is 13 residues. The junction had 5 bases not matched to a gene; V was cut back by 4 bases and J by 7 bases. The CDR3 coding sequence is TGTGCCTGGACCCGGACAGGGGAACAGCCCCAGCATTTT. This gives the protein CAWTRTGEQPQHF.

V gene TRBV29-1 combines with J gene TRBJ2-7; 11 bases map to TRBD1. The CDR3 covers 12 residues. Germline CDR1 reads SQVTM; CDR2 reads ANQGSEA. The V segment lost 4 bases and the J segment 6 bases; nucleotides outside the gene matches: 2. The CDR3 protein is CSVGTGGGEQYF. In nucleotides, the CDR3 is TGCAGCGTTGGGACAGGGGGCGGCGAGCAGTACTTC.

The chain recombines TRBV11-2 with TRBJ2-7, with D unclear. The V end was cut by 5 bases, the J end by 0 bases, with 8 bases between. CDR1 is SGHAT, CDR2 FQNNGV, per germline. The CDR3 spans 13 residues. CDR3 DNA sequence: TGTGCCAGCAGCCCAACTGGCTCCTACGAGCAGTACTTC. Its translation: CASSPTGSYEQYF. Using reference TRBV11-2 and TRBJ2-7 for the parts outside the CDR3, the full variable domain is EAGVAQSPRYKIIEKRQSVAFWCNPISGHATLYWYQQILGQGPKLLIQFQNNGVVDDSQLPKDRFSAERLKGVDSTLKIQPAKLEDSAVYLCASSPTGSYEQYFGPGTRLTVT.

This chain joins TRBV9 and TRBJ1-1, with 9 bases aligning to TRBD1. The CDR3 is 14 amino acids. Germline assignment: CDR1 SGDLS and CDR2 YYNGEE. V trimming: 3 bases; J trimming: 1 base; junction bases outside the gene matches: 1. The CDR3 DNA reads TGTGCCAGCAGCGCGGACAGGGGGAACACTGAAGCTTTCTTT. The encoded protein is CASSADRGNTEAFF.

The chain is built from TRBV9 and TRBJ2-3; D perhaps matches TRBD1 (7 bases). This CDR3 spans 13 amino acids. Trimming pared 2 bases from V and 4 bases from J, leaving 8 bases between. The V gene's germline CDR1 is SGDLS and CDR2 YYNGEE. DNA for the CDR3: TGTGCCAGCAGCGTCAGGGGGGCAGATACGCAGTATTTT. This gives the protein CASSVRGADTQYF.

V is TRBV4-1 and J is TRBJ1-2, with TRBD1 identical over 7 bases. The CDR3 consists of 15 residues. V shed 4 bases and J 8 bases; nucleotides not matched to a gene: 13. In germline, CDR1 is MGHRA, CDR2 YSYEKL. This CDR3 reads CASSPTGTDLRGYTF. The CDR3 DNA reads TGCGCCAGCAGCCCGACAGGGACAGACCTCCGGGGCTACACCTTC.

The chain carries TRBV11-1 and TRBJ2-7; 10 bases match TRBD2. CDR3 size: 19 residues. The V and J ends lost 1 base and 2 bases, in that order; junction bases with no gene match: 14. The germline V gene encodes CDR1 SGHAT and CDR2 FQDESV (reference sequence). The CDR3 protein is CASSLEGPQREGTAYEQYF. CDR3 DNA: TGTGCCAGCAGCTTAGAAGGACCGCAGCGGGAGGGGACCGCCTACGAGCAGTACTTC.

This chain joins TRBV21-1 and TRBJ1-3; TRBD1 is the table's D call, not checked against the DNA. TRBV21-1 is a known pseudogene. The CDR3 is made up of 14 amino acids. Here the CDR3 DNA reads TGTGCCAGCATCGACATACTCTCTGGAAACACCATATATTTT. Translation: CASIDILSGNTIYF.

This clone occurred once. The rearrangement links TRBV7-2 to TRBJ1-2; 7 bases map to TRBD1. The germline CDR1 and CDR2 sequences are SGHTA and FQGNSA. This CDR3 has 15 amino acids. After removal of 0 bases from V and 3 bases from J, the junction contained 4 bases not matched to a gene. The CDR3 protein is CASSLAPRGHYGYTF. CDR3 DNA sequence: TGTGCCAGCAGCTTAGCGCCGAGGGGGCACTATGGCTACACCTTC.

V is TRBV11-3 and J is TRBJ2-3; 10 positions agree with TRBD1. This CDR3 is 15 amino acids long. The junction had 7 bases not matched to a gene; V was cut back by 5 bases and J by 5 bases. Germline CDR1 reads SGHNT; CDR2 reads YENEEA. CDR3 amino acids: CASSLGTGVVDTQYF. CDR3 in DNA: TGTGCCAGCAGCCTGGGGACAGGGGTTGTAGATACGCAGTATTTT.

The gene calls are TRBV9 and TRBJ1-2; D may be TRBD1 (5 bases). CDR1 is SGDLS and CDR2 is YYNGEE in the germline V gene. The V and J ends lost 0 bases and 0 bases respectively, with 6 bases between them. The CDR3 has 14 residues. The CDR3 loop reads CASSVGDSNYGYTF. The DNA for the CDR3 is TGTGCCAGCAGCGTAGGGGACTCTAACTATGGCTACACCTTC.

This rearrangement joins TRBV19 to TRBJ1-6; TRBD1 agrees at 9 bases. Germline-derived CDR1 and CDR2 are LNHDA and SQIVND (reference sequence). The CDR3 is 14 amino acids. The junction had 1 base not matched to a gene; V was cut back by 8 bases and J by 2 bases. The CDR3: CASHRGPYNSPLHF. The CDR3 bases are TGTGCCAGTCACAGGGGGCCCTATAATTCACCCCTCCACTTT.

The chain links TRBV9 to TRBJ2-1; 10 bases are a match to TRBD2. Trimming at V came to 3 bases and at J to 4 bases, leaving 7 bases not matched to a gene. The CDR3 totals 16 residues. Germline-derived CDR1 and CDR2 are SGDLS and YYNGEE. The CDR3 nucleotides are TGTGCCAGCAGCGCACGAACTAGCGGGATATACAATGAGCAGTTCTTC. Translated, it gives CASSARTSGIYNEQFF.

The chain uses TRBV27 and TRBJ1-1, with D unclear. V dropped 3 bases and J dropped 0 bases, with 8 bases sitting between them. Per the germline V gene, CDR1 is MNHEY and CDR2 is SMNVEV (reference sequence). The CDR3 length is 14 residues. For the CDR3, the DNA is TGTGCCAGCAGTTTGGGCGATGTGAACACTGAAGCTTTCTTT. It codes for CASSLGDVNTEAFF.

V gene TRBV10-2 combines with J gene TRBJ1-1, with D hard to call. This CDR3 spans 13 amino acids. Germline CDR1 WSHSY, CDR2 SAAADI. V was pared by 0 bases and J by 1 base, with 3 bases between. The CDR3 protein is CASSESRNTEAFF. CDR3 DNA sequence: TGCGCCAGCAGTGAGTCTCGGAACACTGAAGCTTTCTTT.